This TCR beta chain was sequenced for a study of tumor-infiltrating lymphocytes in primary liver carcinoma. CDR1 is MNHNY and CDR2 is SVGAGI in the germline V gene (reference sequence). V lost 4 bases and J 14 bases, leaving 18 bases between the germline ends. This CDR3 has 13 amino acids. The researchers produced TCR beta cDNA from approximately 540 ng total RNA with a constant-region primer. Slightly modified ARM-PCR with three nested multiplex PCR rounds yielded TCR beta libraries. The first two PCR rounds used TRBV1-TRBV30 forward primers with a C-beta reverse primer, around 10 cycles each. Each CDR3 protein gets one entry after TCRdb re-called the multiplex PCR reads with MiXCR. The table includes around 120,000 distinct CDR3 sequences, less than 80% detected once. Investigators took RNA and DNA out together from roughly 20-30 mg of unsorted bulk tissue.

Sequencing input: liver tumor tissue from sampling region 1. Documented subset: tumor region T1, superior pole. This sequence was found in a woman aged 55-69 years with primary liver carcinoma and hepatitis B virus infection. The chain couples TRBV6-6 to TRBJ2-1, with D perhaps matching TRBD2 (6 bases). CDR3 region: CASSCGNVGPKFF. The CDR3 region has the DNA TGTGCCAGCAGTTGCGGGAACGTTGGACCTAAGTTCTTC.